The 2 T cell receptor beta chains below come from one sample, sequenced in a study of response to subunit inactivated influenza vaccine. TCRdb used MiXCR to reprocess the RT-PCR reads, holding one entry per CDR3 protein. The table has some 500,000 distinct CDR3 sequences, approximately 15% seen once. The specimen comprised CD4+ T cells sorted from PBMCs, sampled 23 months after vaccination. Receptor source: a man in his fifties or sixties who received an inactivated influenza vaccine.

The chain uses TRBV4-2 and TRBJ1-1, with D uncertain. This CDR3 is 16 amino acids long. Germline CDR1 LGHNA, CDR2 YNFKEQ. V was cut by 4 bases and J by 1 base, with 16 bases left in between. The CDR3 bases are TGTGCCAGCAGCCGCTTGAAGTGGCAGTCGAACACTGAAGCTTTCTTT. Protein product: CASSRLKWQSNTEAFF.

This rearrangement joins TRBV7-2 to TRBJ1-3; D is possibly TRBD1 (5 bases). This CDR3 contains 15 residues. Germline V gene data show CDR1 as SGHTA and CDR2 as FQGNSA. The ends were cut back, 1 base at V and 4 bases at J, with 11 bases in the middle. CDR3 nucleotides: TGTGCCAGCAGCTTAGAAACCGGGGCCGGAAACACCATATATTTT. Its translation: CASSLETGAGNTIYF. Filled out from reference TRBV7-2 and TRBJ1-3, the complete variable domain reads GAGVSQSPSNKVTEKGKDVELRCDPISGHTALYWYRQSLGQGLEFLIYFQGNSAPDKSGLPSDRFSAERTGGSVSTLTIQRTQQEDSAVYLCASSLETGAGNTIYFGEGSWLTVV.